This T cell receptor (beta chain) was sequenced for a study of shared clonotypes between healthy human individuals. Profiled with immunoSEQ multiplex PCR; TCRdb holds only in-frame clones, not every one. This table has some 1,900,000 clones, approximately 95% appearing once. Comments on this clone: Its antigen is unknown.

V was pared by 2 bases and J by 1 base, with 9 bases between. This CDR3 comprises 15 residues. Germline CDR1 reads MNHEY; CDR2 reads SMNVEV (reference sequence). Study-level results: Naive subsets typically showed greater estimated richness than memory subsets. Enrolling few donors narrowed the genetic and exposure-history diversity that was represented. The study found roughly 5% of naive CD4 clonotypes shared across a few donors.

CD45RO-negative cells were positively selected for CCR7, leaving out terminally differentiated effector memory CD45RA+ cells. The sequence derives from a man between 18 and 35 years old in good health. The rearrangement joins TRBV27 to TRBJ1-5; D is unresolved. Sequencing input: naive CD8+ T cells sorted from blood. In DNA, the CDR3 is TGTGCCAGCAGTTTAGATCCGACCAGCAATCAGCCCCAGCATTTT. Its translation: CASSLDPTSNQPQHF.